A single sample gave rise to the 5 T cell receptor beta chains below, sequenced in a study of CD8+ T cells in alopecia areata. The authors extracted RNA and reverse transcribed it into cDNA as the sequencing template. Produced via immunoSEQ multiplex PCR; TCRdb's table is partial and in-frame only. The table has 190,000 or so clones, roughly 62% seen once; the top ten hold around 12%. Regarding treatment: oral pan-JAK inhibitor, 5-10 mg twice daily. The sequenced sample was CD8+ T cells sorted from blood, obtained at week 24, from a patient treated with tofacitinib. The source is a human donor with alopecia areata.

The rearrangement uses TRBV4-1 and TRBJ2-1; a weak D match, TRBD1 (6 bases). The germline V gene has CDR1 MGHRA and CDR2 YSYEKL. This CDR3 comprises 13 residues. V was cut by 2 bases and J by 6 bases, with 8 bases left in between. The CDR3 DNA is TGCGCCAGCAGCCAAACAGGGCGCAATGAGCAGTTCTTC. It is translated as CASSQTGRNEQFF.

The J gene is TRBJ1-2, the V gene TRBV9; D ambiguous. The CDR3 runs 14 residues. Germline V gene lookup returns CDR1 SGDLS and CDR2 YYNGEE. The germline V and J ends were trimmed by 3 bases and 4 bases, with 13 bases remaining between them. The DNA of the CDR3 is TGTGCCAGCAGCGCCCAACGACCCAGCTATGGCTACACCTTC. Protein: CASSAQRPSYGYTF. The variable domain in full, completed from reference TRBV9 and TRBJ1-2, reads DSGVTQTPKHLITATGQRVTLRCSPRSGDLSVYWYQQSLDQGLQFLIQYYNGEERAKGNILERFSAQQFPDLHSELNLSSLELGDSALYFCASSAQRPSYGYTFGSGTRLTVV.

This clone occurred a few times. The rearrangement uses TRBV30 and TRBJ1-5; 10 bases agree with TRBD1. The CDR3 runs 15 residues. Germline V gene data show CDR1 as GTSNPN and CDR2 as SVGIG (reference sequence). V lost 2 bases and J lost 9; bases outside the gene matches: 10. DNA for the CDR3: TGTGCCTGGAGTCCCACCGGGACAGGGGATCGGCCCCAGCATTTT. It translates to CAWSPTGTGDRPQHF.

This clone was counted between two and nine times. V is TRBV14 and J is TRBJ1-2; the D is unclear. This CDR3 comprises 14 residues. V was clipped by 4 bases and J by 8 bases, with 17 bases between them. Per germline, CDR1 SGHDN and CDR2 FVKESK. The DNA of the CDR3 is TGTGCCAGCAGCCGGGCAGGAATCGCACTCGGCTACACCTTC. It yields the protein CASSRAGIALGYTF.

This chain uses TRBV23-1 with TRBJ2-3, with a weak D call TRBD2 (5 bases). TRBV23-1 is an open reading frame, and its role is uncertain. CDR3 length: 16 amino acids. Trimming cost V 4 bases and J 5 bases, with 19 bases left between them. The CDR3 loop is CASSPGWGVNEDTQYF. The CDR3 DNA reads TGCGCCAGCAGTCCCGGTTGGGGAGTTAATGAAGATACGCAGTATTTT.